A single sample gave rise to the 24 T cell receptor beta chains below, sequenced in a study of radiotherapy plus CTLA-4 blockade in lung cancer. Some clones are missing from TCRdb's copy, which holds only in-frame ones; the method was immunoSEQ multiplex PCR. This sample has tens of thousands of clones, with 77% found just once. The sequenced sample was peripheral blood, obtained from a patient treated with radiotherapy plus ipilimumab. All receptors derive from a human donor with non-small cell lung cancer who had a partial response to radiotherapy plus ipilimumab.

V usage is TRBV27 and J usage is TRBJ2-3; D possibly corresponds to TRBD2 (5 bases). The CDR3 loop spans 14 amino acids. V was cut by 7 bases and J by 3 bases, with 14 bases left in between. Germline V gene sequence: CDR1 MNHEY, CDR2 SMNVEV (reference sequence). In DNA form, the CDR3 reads TGTGCCAGCAATCGTGGACCGGGGACAGATACGCAGTATTTT. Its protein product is CASNRGPGTDTQYF.

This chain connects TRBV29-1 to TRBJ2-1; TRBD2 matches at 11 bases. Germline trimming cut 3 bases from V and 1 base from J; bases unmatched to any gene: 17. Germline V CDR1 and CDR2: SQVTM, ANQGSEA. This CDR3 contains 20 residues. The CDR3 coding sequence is TGCAGCGTTGACTCCTGGGGGACTAGCGGTGTCATCGGGTCCTACAATGAGCAGTTCTTC. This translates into CSVDSWGTSGVIGSYNEQFF.

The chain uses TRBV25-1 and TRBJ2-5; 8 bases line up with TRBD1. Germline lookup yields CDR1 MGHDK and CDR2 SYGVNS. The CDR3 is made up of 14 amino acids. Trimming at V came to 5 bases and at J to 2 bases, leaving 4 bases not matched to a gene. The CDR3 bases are TGTGCCAGCAGTCACCGGGACAGGCAAGAGACCCAGTACTTC. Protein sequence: CASSHRDRQETQYF.

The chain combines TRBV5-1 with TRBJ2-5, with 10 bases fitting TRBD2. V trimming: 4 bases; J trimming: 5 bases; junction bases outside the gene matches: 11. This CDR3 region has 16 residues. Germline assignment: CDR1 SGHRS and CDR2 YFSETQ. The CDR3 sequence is CASSPTRLAGVETQYF. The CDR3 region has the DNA TGCGCCAGCAGCCCTACTAGGCTAGCGGGGGTGGAGACCCAGTACTTC.

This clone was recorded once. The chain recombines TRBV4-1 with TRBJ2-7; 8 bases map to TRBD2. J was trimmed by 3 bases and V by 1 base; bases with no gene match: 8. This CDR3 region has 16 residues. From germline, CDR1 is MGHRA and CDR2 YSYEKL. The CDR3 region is CASSQGPARGVYEQYF. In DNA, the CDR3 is TGCGCCAGCAGCCAAGGTCCGGCGCGGGGGGTCTACGAGCAGTACTTC.

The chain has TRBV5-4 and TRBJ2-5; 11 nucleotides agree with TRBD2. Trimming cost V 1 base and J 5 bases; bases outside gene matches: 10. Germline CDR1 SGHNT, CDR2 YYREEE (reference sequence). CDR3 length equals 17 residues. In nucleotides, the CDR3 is TGTGCCAGCAGCTTGCCGACTAGCGGGGCAATTGGGGAGACCCAGTACTTC. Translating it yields CASSLPTSGAIGETQYF.

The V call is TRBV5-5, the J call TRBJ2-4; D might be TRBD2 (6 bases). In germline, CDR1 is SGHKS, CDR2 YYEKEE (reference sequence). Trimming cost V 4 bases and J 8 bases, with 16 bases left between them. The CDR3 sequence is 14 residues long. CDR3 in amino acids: CASSEEGLMDIQYF. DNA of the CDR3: TGTGCCAGCAGCGAGGAGGGTCTGATGGACATTCAGTACTTC.

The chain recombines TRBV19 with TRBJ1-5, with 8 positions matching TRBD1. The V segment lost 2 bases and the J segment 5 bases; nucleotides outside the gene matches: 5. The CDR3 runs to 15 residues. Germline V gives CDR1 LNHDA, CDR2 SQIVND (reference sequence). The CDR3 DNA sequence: TGTGCCAGTAGTATACCGGACAGGGAATATCAGCCCCAGCATTTT. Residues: CASSIPDREYQPQHF.

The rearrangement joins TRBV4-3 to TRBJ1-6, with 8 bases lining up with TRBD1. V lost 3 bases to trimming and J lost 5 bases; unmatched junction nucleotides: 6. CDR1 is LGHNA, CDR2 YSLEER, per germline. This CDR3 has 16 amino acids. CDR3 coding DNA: TGCGCCAGCAGCCAGGGGCAGGGGGCCCATAATTCACCCCTCCACTTT. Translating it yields CASSQGQGAHNSPLHF.

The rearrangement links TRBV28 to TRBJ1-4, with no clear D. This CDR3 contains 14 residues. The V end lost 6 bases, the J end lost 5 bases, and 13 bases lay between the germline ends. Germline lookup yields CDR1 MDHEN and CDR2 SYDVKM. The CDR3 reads CASRASGSNEKLFF. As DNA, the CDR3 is TGTGCCAGCAGGGCCTCTGGCTCCAATGAAAAACTGTTTTTT.

The CDR3 spells CASSVGGLNEKLFF. The CDR3 DNA sequence: TGTGCCAGCAGCGTAGGGGGGCTTAATGAAAAACTGTTTTTT. The chain links TRBV9 to TRBJ1-4; D possibly corresponds to TRBD1 (6 bases). Germline CDR1 is SGDLS and CDR2 is YYNGEE. Trimming shortened V by 0 bases and J by 4 bases, and 7 bases separated the two germline ends. The CDR3 sequence is 14 residues long.

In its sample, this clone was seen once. The CDR3 bases are TGTGCCAGCAGCCCCGCACCGGTCCCAGGCGGGGAGCTGTTTTTT. Translated: CASSPAPVPGGELFF. V is TRBV9 and J is TRBJ2-2, with D hard to call. The CDR3 length is 15 residues. Germline CDR1 reads SGDLS; CDR2 reads YYNGEE. V shed 4 bases and J shed 7 bases, with 17 bases lying between them.

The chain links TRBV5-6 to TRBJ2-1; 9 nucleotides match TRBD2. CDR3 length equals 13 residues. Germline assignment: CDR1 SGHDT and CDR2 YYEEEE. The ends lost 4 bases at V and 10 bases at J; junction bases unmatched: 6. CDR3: CASSLGTSWEQFF. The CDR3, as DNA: TGTGCCAGCAGCCTAGGGACTAGCTGGGAGCAGTTCTTC.

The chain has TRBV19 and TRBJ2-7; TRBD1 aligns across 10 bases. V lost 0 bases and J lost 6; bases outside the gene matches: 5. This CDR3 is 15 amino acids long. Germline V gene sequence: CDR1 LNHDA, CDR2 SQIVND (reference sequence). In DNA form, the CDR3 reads TGTGCCAGTAGTATAGAGGCGACAGGGGGCGGCGAGCAGTACTTC. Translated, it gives CASSIEATGGGEQYF.

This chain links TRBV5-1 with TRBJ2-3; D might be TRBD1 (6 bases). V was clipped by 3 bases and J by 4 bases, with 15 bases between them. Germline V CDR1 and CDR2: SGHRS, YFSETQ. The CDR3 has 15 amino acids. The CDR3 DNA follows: TGCGCCAGCAGCTCCGGGCAGGGGTCCCCAGATACGCAGTATTTT. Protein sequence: CASSSGQGSPDTQYF.

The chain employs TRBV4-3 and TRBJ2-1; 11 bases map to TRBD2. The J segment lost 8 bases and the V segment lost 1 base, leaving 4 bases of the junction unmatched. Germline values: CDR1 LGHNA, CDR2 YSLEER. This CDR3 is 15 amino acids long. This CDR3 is CASSQGTSGGDEQFF. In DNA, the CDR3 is TGCGCCAGCAGCCAAGGAACTAGCGGGGGAGATGAGCAGTTCTTC.

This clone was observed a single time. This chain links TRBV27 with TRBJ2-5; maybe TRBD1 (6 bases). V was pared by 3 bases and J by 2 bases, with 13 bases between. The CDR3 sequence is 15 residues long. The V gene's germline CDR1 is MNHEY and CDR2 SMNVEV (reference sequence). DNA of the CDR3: TGTGCCAGCAGTTTCCGTTGGACAGCGCAAGAGACCCAGTACTTC. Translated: CASSFRWTAQETQYF.

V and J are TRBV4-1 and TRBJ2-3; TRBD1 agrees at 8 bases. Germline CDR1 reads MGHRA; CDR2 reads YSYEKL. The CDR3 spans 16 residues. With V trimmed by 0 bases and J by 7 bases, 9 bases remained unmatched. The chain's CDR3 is CASSQDQGADGHTQYF. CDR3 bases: TGCGCCAGCAGCCAAGATCAGGGGGCAGATGGACATACGCAGTATTTT.

In nucleotides, the CDR3 is TGCAGCGTTGTGGGGACAGGGGGCAAGTCTGAAGCTTTCTTT. Its translation is CSVVGTGGKSEAFF. This chain uses TRBV29-1 with TRBJ1-1, with TRBD1 identical over 12 bases. CDR1 is SQVTM and CDR2 is ANQGSEA in the germline V gene. The ends lost 4 bases at V and 6 bases at J; junction bases unmatched: 6. This CDR3 comprises 14 residues. Looking up the rest from reference TRBV29-1 and TRBJ1-1 gives the full variable domain: SAVISQKPSRDICQRGTSLTIQCQVDSQVTMMFWYRQQPGQSLTLIATANQGSEATYESGFVIDKFPISRPNLTFSTLTVSNMSPEDSSIYLCSVVGTGGKSEAFFGQGTRLTVV.

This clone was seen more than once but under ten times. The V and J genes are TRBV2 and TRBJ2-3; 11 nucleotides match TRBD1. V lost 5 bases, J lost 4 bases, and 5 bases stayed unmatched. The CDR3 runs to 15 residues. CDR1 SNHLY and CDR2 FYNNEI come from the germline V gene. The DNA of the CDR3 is TGTGCCAGCAGTACCGGGACAGGGGGAGCAGATACGCAGTATTTT. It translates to CASSTGTGGADTQYF.

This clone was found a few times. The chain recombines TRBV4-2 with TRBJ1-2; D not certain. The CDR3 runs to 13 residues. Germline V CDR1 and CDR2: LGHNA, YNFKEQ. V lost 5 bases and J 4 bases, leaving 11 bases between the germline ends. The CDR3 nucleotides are TGTGCCAGCAGCTTAGTAGTTCCCTATGGCTACACCTTC. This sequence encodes CASSLVVPYGYTF.

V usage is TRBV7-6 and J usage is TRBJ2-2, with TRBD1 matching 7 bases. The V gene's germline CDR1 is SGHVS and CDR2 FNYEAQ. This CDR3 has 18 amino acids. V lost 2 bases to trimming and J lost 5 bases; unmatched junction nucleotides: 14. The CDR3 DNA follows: TGTGCCAGCAGCTTATTGCGGTATCCAGGGGGATGGACCGGGGAGCTGTTTTTT. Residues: CASSLLRYPGGWTGELFF.

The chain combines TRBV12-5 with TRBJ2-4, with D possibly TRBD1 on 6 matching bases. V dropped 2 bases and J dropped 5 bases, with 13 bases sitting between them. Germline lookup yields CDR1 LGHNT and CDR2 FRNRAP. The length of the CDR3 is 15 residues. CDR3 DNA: TGTGCTAGTGGTTTGCTAGGAAACAGGGAAAACATTCAGTACTTC. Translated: CASGLLGNRENIQYF.

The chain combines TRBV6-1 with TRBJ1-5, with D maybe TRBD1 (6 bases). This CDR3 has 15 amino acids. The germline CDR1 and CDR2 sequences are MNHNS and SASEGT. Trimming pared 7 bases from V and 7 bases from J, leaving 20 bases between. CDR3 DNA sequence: TGTGCCAGCATCAAAACAGGGAACACCTTCCAGCCCCAGCATTTT. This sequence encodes CASIKTGNTFQPQHF.